One and the same sample provided the 18 T cell receptor beta chains below, sequenced in a study of synovial regulatory T cells in juvenile arthritis. The assay was immunoSEQ multiplex PCR, and TCRdb's table has in-frame clones only and misses some. This repertoire includes 8,000 to 10,000 clones. Source material: Treg cells from blood. The subset: remaining (HLA-DR-negative) circulating blood Treg cells. The receptors here all came from a donor aged 2-35 years with juvenile idiopathic arthritis.

This rearrangement joins TRBV5-6 to TRBJ2-7; TCRdb's D call, TRBD2, is unchecked because there is no DNA. The length of the CDR3 is 13 residues. There is no recorded DNA. Germline CDR1 is SGHDT and CDR2 is YYEEEE. CDR3 sequence: CASSLSRGREQYF.

The chain has TRBV5-3 and TRBJ1-1. TRBV5-3 counts as an open reading frame of uncertain function. CDR3 length: 13 amino acids. The DNA is not on file. CDR3 sequence: CARSLVGNTEAFF.

The chain is built from TRBV7-8 and TRBJ2-5; TCRdb indicates TRBD2, and absent DNA this call remains unverified. This CDR3 spans 15 amino acids. Only the protein sequence is given. Germline lookup yields CDR1 SGHVS and CDR2 FQNEAQ. CDR3 loop: CASSWTGGGAKTQYF.

V usage is TRBV11-2 and J usage is TRBJ1-3; TCRdb reports TRBD1, a call that lacks DNA to check it against. The CDR3 has 14 amino acids. No DNA accompanies this entry. CDR1 is SGHAT, CDR2 FQNNGV, per germline. The CDR3 here is CASSLEHSGNTIYF.

The V call is TRBV30, the J call TRBJ1-5; absent DNA, TCRdb's TRBD1 call cannot be checked. The germline gives CDR1 GTSNPN, CDR2 SVGIG (reference sequence). The CDR3 runs to 12 residues. The protein alone is recorded here. CDR3 loop: CAWSATGGLQHF.

The rearrangement uses TRBV6-1 and TRBJ2-1. CDR3 length equals 13 residues. The coding DNA is unavailable. Looked up from germline, CDR1 is MNHNS and CDR2 is SASEGT. The CDR3: CASSEALLYEQFF.

This chain connects TRBV19 to TRBJ1-3; as DNA is missing, the TRBD1 call by TCRdb cannot be tested. Germline values: CDR1 LNHDA, CDR2 SQIVND (reference sequence). The CDR3 has 13 amino acids. No DNA has been recorded. The CDR3 region is CASRQGSGNTIYF.

The V call is TRBV5-5, the J call TRBJ2-7; with no DNA, the TCRdb D assignment of TRBD2 cannot be verified. Germline CDR1 is SGHKS and CDR2 is YYEKEE (reference sequence). The length of the CDR3 is 12 residues. The DNA sequence is not available. The CDR3 here is CASSLIGPGQYF.

The chain has TRBV4-1 and TRBJ1-3. This CDR3 comprises 16 residues. No DNA is given. Germline CDR1 and CDR2: MGHRA and YSYEKL. CDR3 loop: CASSQDRGSSGNTIYF.

The J gene is TRBJ1-1, the V gene TRBV11-2; absent DNA, TCRdb's TRBD1 call cannot be checked. Germline V CDR1 and CDR2: SGHAT, FQNNGV. The CDR3 sequence is 16 residues long. A DNA sequence was not provided. This CDR3 is CASSEIRRETGREAFF.

This sequence joins TRBV6-1 and TRBJ1-5. This CDR3 contains 16 residues. No DNA is listed. Germline V lookup: CDR1 MNHNS, CDR2 SASEGT. CDR3 in amino acids: CASSEQGLSGNQPQHF.

According to its frequency, this clone is medium-sized. V is TRBV12-5 and J is TRBJ1-4; the TCRdb D gene call, TRBD1, has no DNA to confirm it. Germline V lookup: CDR1 LGHNT, CDR2 FRNRAP. CDR3 length: 15 residues. Only the protein is on record. The CDR3 sequence: CASESYRDLHEKLFF.

The V call is TRBV6-1, the J call TRBJ1-2. Germline V gene data show CDR1 as MNHNS and CDR2 as SASEGT. This CDR3 contains 13 residues. Only the protein is on record. This CDR3 is CASSLDWPYGYTF.

The chain recombines TRBV6-1 with TRBJ2-7; TCRdb picks TRBD1, but there is no DNA to check that call. The CDR3 covers 15 residues. A DNA sequence was not provided. Germline V gene data show CDR1 as MNHNS and CDR2 as SASEGT. The CDR3 here is CASSAWGQGVGEQYF.

The chain recombines TRBV7-2 with TRBJ2-1; TCRdb reports TRBD2, a call that lacks DNA to check it against. The germline CDR1 and CDR2 sequences are SGHTA and FQGNSA. The CDR3 sequence is 16 residues long. The DNA sequence is not available. This CDR3 is CASSLETSGAYNEQFF.

The rearrangement uses TRBV20-1 and TRBJ2-5. The V gene's germline CDR1 is DFQATT and CDR2 SNEGSKA (reference sequence). This CDR3 comprises 10 residues. No DNA sequence was recorded. The chain's CDR3 is CSAGGETQYF.

The chain combines TRBV10-3 with TRBJ1-2; TCRdb's assignment of TRBD1 cannot be checked, as there is no DNA. This CDR3 contains 14 residues. No DNA is listed. In germline, CDR1 is ENHRY, CDR2 SYGVKD. This chain's CDR3 is CAISVRTGVDGYTF.

The genes are TRBV5-6 and TRBJ1-1. The CDR3 extends over 16 amino acids. A DNA sequence was not provided. Germline V gives CDR1 SGHDT, CDR2 YYEEEE. CDR3 sequence reads: CASSSRGNEGNTEAFF.